Reported below is one TCR beta chain. This specimen belongs to a study of blood T cell repertoires in COVID-19. In the study overall: Acute-phase and convalescent COVID-19 samples originated in the United States, Italy and Spain. In each case, the material was cDNA or gDNA derived from T cells, B-cell-depleted T cells, or PBMCs.

Looked up from germline, CDR1 is SGHRS and CDR2 is YFSETQ. The CDR3 consists of 14 residues. V gave up 6 bases and J gave up 5 bases, with 18 bases separating them. The authors' processing: Reference gene primer amplification gave nucleated cell count estimates. This table comes from immunoSEQ multiplex PCR, and its TCRdb copy is limited to in-frame clones, with some not included. V, J and clone size derive from that table, while D and trimming were established from the DNA sequence. In the table there are hundreds of thousands of clones, approximately 80% of which are singletons. The source is a man older than 75 with acute or convalescent COVID-19. The sequencing input was peripheral blood. The V gene is TRBV5-1, the J gene TRBJ2-7; a weak D match, TRBD1 (6 bases). CDR3 in DNA: TGCGCCAGCACGTCTGTAGGGGGTCAACACGAGCAGTACTTC. This encodes CASTSVGGQHEQYF.